This TCR beta chain emerged from a study of T cells in Graves' hyperthyroidism and ophthalmopathy. TCR beta CDR3 regions were amplified from RNA transcripts. During a first-round RT-PCR of the TCR CDR3, the HTBI primer set was used. TCRdb re-analysed the multiplex PCR reads in MiXCR, keeping a single row per CDR3 protein. The data contain 500,000 to 550,000 distinct CDR3 sequences, around 20% of them seen just once; the ten biggest clones take up approximately 25%. Notes on the study in general: Most expanded thyroid clonotypes above 0.001 recurred in blood. Stable hyperthyroidism was told apart from ophthalmopathy by a model built on 13 V-J features.

Germline V CDR1 and CDR2: MNHEY, SMNVEV (reference sequence). CDR3 length: 16 residues. The ends lost 5 bases at V and 2 bases at J; junction bases unmatched: 10. Ten or more counts support this clonotype. The antigen remains unidentified. Graves' hyperthyroidism was deemed stable given no ophthalmopathy progression within 18 months. Out of more than 8 ml of fresh peripheral blood came the PBMCs. The TCR sequence derives from a man aged 18 to 35 with Graves' hyperthyroidism. The chain has TRBV27 and TRBJ2-7; the match to TRBD2 covers 9 bases. The source material was blood. The CDR3 region is CASSPVGTSSPYEQYF. The CDR3 DNA reads TGTGCCAGCAGTCCGGTAGGGACTAGCTCACCCTACGAGCAGTACTTC.